Presented here are 26 T cell receptor beta chains from one specimen sequenced in a study of vaccination effects on CD4 cells after COVID-19. For these TCRs, the target antigens are not known. Antigen-specific CD4+ T cells expanded by the ViraFEST assay with viral peptide pools were then sequenced. Following 10 days of culture, CD4+ T cells were isolated. The vaccine recipients had no prior SARS-CoV-2 infection, with negative nucleocapsid antibodies. Data came from immunoSEQ multiplex PCR; TCRdb stores just in-frame clones and leaves some out. The sample comprises 30,000 to 45,000 clones, 55% to 75% of which are singletons, and about 23% rests with the top ten. The sample in question was CD4+ T cells from PBMCs cultured with SARS-CoV-2 spike peptides, obtained before COVID-19 vaccination. Receptors were obtained from a human donor who received a COVID-19 vaccine.

This sequence joins TRBV5-6 and TRBJ2-6; weak D call: TRBD1 (6 bases). Deletions cut 4 bases from V and 10 bases from J, with 12 bases between. There are 13 residues in the CDR3. The germline CDR1 and CDR2 sequences are SGHDT and YYEEEE. The CDR3 DNA reads TGTGCCAGCAGCCGGGACACAATTAACGTCCTGACTTTC. Its translation: CASSRDTINVLTF.

This clone was found a few times. The chain links TRBV30 to TRBJ1-5, with no clear D. Trimming pared 2 bases from V and 2 bases from J, leaving 7 bases between. The CDR3 spans 13 residues. Germline V gives CDR1 GTSNPN, CDR2 SVGIG (reference sequence). The CDR3 nucleotides read TGTGCCTGGAGTATCCAGGGCAATCAGCCCCAGCATTTT. It specifies CAWSIQGNQPQHF.

This chain connects TRBV20-1 to TRBJ1-2; D not resolved. V was trimmed by 3 bases and J by 3 bases, leaving 2 bases between them. CDR1 is DFQATT and CDR2 is SNEGSKA in the germline V gene (reference sequence). This CDR3 spans 10 amino acids. CDR3 amino acids: CSASYYGYTF. CDR3 bases: TGCAGTGCTAGCTACTATGGCTACACCTTC.

This clone was observed a handful of times. The chain links TRBV5-1 to TRBJ2-7; D might be TRBD1 or TRBD2, each matching 5 bases. Germline CDR1 SGHRS, CDR2 YFSETQ. This CDR3 contains 14 residues. V was trimmed by 0 bases and J by 7 bases, leaving 14 bases between them. The CDR3 here is CASSLAPGPGEQYF. CDR3 DNA sequence: TGCGCCAGCAGCTTGGCCCCGGGACCCGGAGAGCAGTACTTC.

The V gene is TRBV12-3 or TRBV12-4, the J gene TRBJ2-7; 7 bases line up with TRBD1. The V and J ends lost 6 bases and 6 bases, in that order; junction bases with no gene match: 2. The CDR3 is made up of 11 amino acids. Written as DNA, the CDR3 is TGTGCCAGCAGCACAGGGGCCGAGCAGTACTTC. It codes for CASSTGAEQYF.

This chain connects TRBV11-1 to TRBJ1-6, with D maybe TRBD1 (5 bases). The V end was cut by 2 bases, the J end by 10 bases, with 12 bases between. The CDR3 has 14 amino acids. Germline V gives CDR1 SGHAT, CDR2 FQDESV (reference sequence). The CDR3 DNA follows: TGTGCCAGCAGCTTAAGGGCAGGGCGATCACCCCTCCACTTT. Translation: CASSLRAGRSPLHF. Full variable domain (rest looked up from reference TRBV11-1 and TRBJ1-6): EAEVAQSPRYKITEKSQAVAFWCDPISGHATLYWYRQILGQGPELLVQFQDESVVDDSQLPKDRFSAERLKGVDSTLKIQPAELGDSAMYLCASSLRAGRSPLHFGNGTRLTVT.

The V call is TRBV20-1, the J call TRBJ2-7, with unresolved D. Trimming removed 3 bases from V and 0 bases from J, with 9 bases in between. There are 13 residues in the CDR3. CDR1 is DFQATT, CDR2 SNEGSKA, per germline (reference sequence). This CDR3 is CSASNGPSYEQYF. The CDR3 DNA is TGCAGTGCTAGTAACGGTCCCTCCTACGAGCAGTACTTC.

The chain recombines TRBV4-3 with TRBJ1-6; no definite D call. V shed 3 bases and J shed 6 bases, with 3 bases lying between them. There are 12 residues in the CDR3. CDR1 is LGHNA and CDR2 is YSLEER in the germline V gene. The CDR3 nucleotides read TGCGCCAGCAGCCACCTTAATTCACCCCTCCACTTT. It is translated as CASSHLNSPLHF.

This clone was seen only a few times. This chain connects TRBV4-2 to TRBJ1-2, with D unresolved. The germline V gene encodes CDR1 LGHNA and CDR2 YNFKEQ. The CDR3 sequence is 15 residues long. V lost 3 bases and J 4 bases, leaving 15 bases between the germline ends. In DNA form, the CDR3 reads TGTGCCAGCAGCCAGGATGTCCAGCAGGTCTATGGCTACACCTTC. Translation gives CASSQDVQQVYGYTF.

The chain has TRBV27 and TRBJ2-7; 11 nucleotides agree with TRBD2. This CDR3 is built from 15 residues. Per germline, CDR1 MNHEY and CDR2 SMNVEV (reference sequence). J lost 7 bases, V lost 6 bases, and 11 bases had no gene match. The CDR3 DNA follows: TGTGCCAGCAGGTTACTAGCGGGAGCTCTGAGTGAGCAGTACTTC. It codes for CASRLLAGALSEQYF.

The chain combines TRBV7-2 with TRBJ2-7, with 9 bases that match TRBD2. After removal of 3 bases from V and 1 base from J, the junction contained 7 bases not matched to a gene. This CDR3 has 16 residues. Germline CDR1 and CDR2: SGHTA and FQGNSA. The chain's CDR3 is CASSFRASGISYEQYF. Here the CDR3 DNA reads TGTGCCAGCAGCTTTAGGGCTAGCGGGATTTCCTACGAGCAGTACTTC.

The chain employs TRBV7-9 and TRBJ2-3, with D maybe TRBD2 (5 bases). The CDR3 runs to 16 residues. V lost 5 bases and J lost 6, with 21 bases in between. Germline V lookup: CDR1 SEHNR, CDR2 FQNEAQ (reference sequence). CDR3 region: CASSPIRLDSGDTQYF. The CDR3 DNA sequence: TGTGCCAGCAGCCCCATCCGACTGGACTCCGGGGATACGCAGTATTTT.

J is TRBJ1-2 and V is TRBV6-6, with TRBD1 matching 12 bases. Trimming removed 7 bases from V and 8 bases from J; junction bases left unmatched: 11. There are 15 residues in the CDR3. Germline-derived CDR1 and CDR2 are MNHNY and SVGAGI (reference sequence). DNA of the CDR3: TGTGCCAGCACCTTAGGGGGACAGGGGGCGCGGGGCTACACCTTC. Amino acid sequence: CASTLGGQGARGYTF.

This clone has more than one count but fewer than ten. The chain uses TRBV6-1 and TRBJ2-3; 8 bases fit TRBD2. There are 17 residues in the CDR3. The ends lost 4 bases at V and 0 bases at J; junction bases unmatched: 9. Germline lookup yields CDR1 MNHNS and CDR2 SASEGT. The CDR3 DNA sequence: TGTGCCAGCAGTGTCTCGGGAGGGGGTAGCAGCACAGATACGCAGTATTTT. Protein sequence: CASSVSGGGSSTDTQYF.

This chain uses TRBV30 with TRBJ1-1; a possible D gene is TRBD1 (6 bases). The germline gives CDR1 GTSNPN, CDR2 SVGIG (reference sequence). The CDR3 consists of 15 residues. Trimming took off 1 base at V and 0 bases at J, with 12 bases between the two ends. CDR3 residues: CAWSGTAAMNTEAFF. The CDR3 DNA reads TGTGCCTGGAGTGGGACAGCAGCTATGAACACTGAAGCTTTCTTT.

The chain has TRBV9 and TRBJ2-3; TRBD2 matches at 8 bases. The V and J ends lost 7 bases and 4 bases, in that order; junction bases with no gene match: 8. Germline CDR1 and CDR2: SGDLS and YYNGEE. The CDR3 runs to 14 residues. The chain's CDR3 is CASGIAGIADTQYF. For the CDR3, the DNA is TGTGCCAGCGGGATAGCGGGAATTGCAGATACGCAGTATTTT.

V and J are TRBV27 and TRBJ1-1; no reliable D call. Trimming left V 5 bases short and J 4 bases short, with 14 bases between. Germline values: CDR1 MNHEY, CDR2 SMNVEV (reference sequence). This CDR3 comprises 14 residues. The DNA for the CDR3 is TGTGCCAGCAGTCCACGGGGTTGGGGCACTGAAGCTTTCTTT. Protein: CASSPRGWGTEAFF.

The J gene is TRBJ2-2, the V gene TRBV12-3 or TRBV12-4; no definite D call. The CDR3 length is 13 residues. V was cut by 3 bases and J by 7 bases, with 9 bases left in between. The DNA of the CDR3 is TGTGCCAGCAGTTTTAACGGGTACGGGGAGCTGTTTTTT. Its translation: CASSFNGYGELFF.

The gene calls are TRBV5-4 and TRBJ1-1; a possible D gene is TRBD1 (5 bases). This CDR3 has 14 amino acids. Germline values: CDR1 SGHNT, CDR2 YYREEE (reference sequence). Trimming cost V 4 bases and J 1 base, with 11 bases left between them. CDR3 bases: TGTGCCAGCAGCATGGGGCGGGGGAACACTGAAGCTTTCTTT. Its protein product is CASSMGRGNTEAFF.

This chain links TRBV25-1 with TRBJ1-6; tentatively, D is TRBD1 (5 bases). The CDR3 extends over 14 amino acids. CDR1 and CDR2 (germline): MGHDK, SYGVNS. Trimming took 6 bases from V and 4 from J, leaving 10 bases between them. This chain's CDR3 is CASRGTGYNSPLHF. In DNA, the CDR3 is TGTGCCAGCAGGGGGACGGGATATAATTCACCCCTCCACTTT.

The rearrangement links TRBV4-3 to TRBJ1-3; a weak D match, TRBD1 (6 bases). The ends were cut back, 0 bases at V and 8 bases at J, with 14 bases in the middle. The V gene's germline CDR1 is LGHNA and CDR2 YSLEER. The CDR3 extends over 15 amino acids. CDR3 protein: CASSQDLNRVDTIYF. Here the CDR3 DNA reads TGCGCCAGCAGCCAAGATTTGAACAGGGTAGACACCATATATTTT.

This clone has a single count. This chain links TRBV28 with TRBJ2-7, with TRBD2 as a possible D gene (5 bases). Germline assignment: CDR1 MDHEN and CDR2 SYDVKM. CDR3 size: 16 residues. Deletions cut 5 bases from V and 3 bases from J, with 20 bases between. As DNA, the CDR3 is TGTGCCAGCAGTCCCCCCCGTGGGGAGTGGAACTACGAGCAGTACTTC. Its protein is CASSPPRGEWNYEQYF.

The chain uses TRBV15 and TRBJ2-1, with a weak D call TRBD1 (6 bases). V dropped 0 bases and J dropped 0 bases, with 21 bases sitting between them. Looked up from germline, CDR1 is LNHNV and CDR2 is YYDKDF (reference sequence). The CDR3 spans 20 residues. CDR3 protein: CATSRDGGRGSLGSYNEQFF. DNA for the CDR3: TGTGCCACCAGCAGAGATGGGGGCAGGGGAAGCCTTGGCTCCTACAATGAGCAGTTCTTC.

The genes are TRBV18 and TRBJ2-7; TRBD1 matches at 9 bases. Looked up from germline, CDR1 is KGHSH and CDR2 is LQKENI. This CDR3 spans 15 amino acids. Unmatched junction bases numbered 7, after V lost 3 bases and J lost 4 bases. This CDR3 reads CASSPPGQGFYEQYF. CDR3 bases: TGTGCCAGCTCACCCCCGGGACAGGGATTTTACGAGCAGTACTTC.

This clone was seen only a few times. The V and J genes are TRBV7-3 and TRBJ2-1; D gene uncertain. This CDR3 has 17 residues. The V gene's germline CDR1 is SGHTA and CDR2 FQGTGA. V gave up 2 bases and J gave up 0 bases, with 14 bases separating them. The CDR3 bases are TGTGCCAGCAGCTTATCGCAGGCGCACAGCTCCTACAATGAGCAGTTCTTC. It codes for CASSLSQAHSSYNEQFF.

The chain is built from TRBV19 and TRBJ2-6; D may be TRBD2 (5 bases). This CDR3 has 14 amino acids. Trimming shortened V by 7 bases and J by 3 bases, and 10 bases separated the two germline ends. Germline loops: CDR1 LNHDA, CDR2 SQIVND (reference sequence). CDR3 in amino acids: CASIARDGANVLTF. CDR3 coding DNA: TGTGCCAGTATAGCGAGGGATGGGGCCAACGTCCTGACTTTC.